The present T cell receptor (beta chain) was sequenced within a study of blood T cell repertoires in COVID-19. Germline assignment: CDR1 SNHLY and CDR2 FYNNEI. The CDR3 loop spans 14 amino acids. Unmatched junction bases numbered 4, after V lost 4 bases and J lost 7 bases. Original handling: Reference gene primer amplification gave nucleated cell count estimates. Data came from immunoSEQ multiplex PCR; TCRdb stores just in-frame clones and leaves some out. D and trimming were read from the DNA, whereas the V and J calls and clone size are those reported in that table. The top ten clones hold 1.3% of a sample with hundreds of thousands of clones, around 84% of them seen once.

The sample consisted of peripheral blood. V usage is TRBV2 and J usage is TRBJ1-6; 7 bases are shared with TRBD1. The TCR was taken from a man aged 70-80 years with acute or convalescent COVID-19. Here the CDR3 DNA reads TGTGCCAGCAGTGTGGGGACAGTAAATTCACCCCTCCACTTT. Its translation: CASSVGTVNSPLHF. The variable domain in full, completed from reference TRBV2 and TRBJ1-6, reads EPEVTQTPSHQVTQMGQEVILRCVPISNHLYFYWYRQILGQKVEFLVSFYNNEISEKSEIFDDQFSVERPDGSNFTLKIRSTKLEDSAMYFCASSVGTVNSPLHFGNGTRLTVT.